This TCR beta chain was obtained from a study of blood T cell repertoires in COVID-19. Study details: From the United States, Italy and Spain came samples of acute and convalescent COVID-19. The analysed material was cDNA or gDNA that came from T cells, B-cell-depleted T cells, or PBMCs.

From germline, CDR1 is SGHAT and CDR2 FQNNGV. The V gene end was trimmed by 3 bases and the J gene end by 6 bases; junction bases not matched to a gene: 2. The CDR3 is 14 residues long. Original analysis: Estimates of nucleated cell counts were drawn from the amplification of reference gene primers. The table came from immunoSEQ multiplex PCR; TCRdb's copy has only in-frame clones and leaves some out. Clone size and the V and J calls come from that table; the DNA yielded D and trimming. Of some 50,000 clones listed, 75% to 90% are singletons. The receptor was derived from a human donor in a cohort sampled during active COVID-19. The chain uses TRBV11-2 and TRBJ2-2; 9 bases fit TRBD1. Material: peripheral blood. CDR3 protein: CASSFRQGAGELFF. Here the CDR3 DNA reads TGTGCCAGCAGCTTCCGACAGGGGGCCGGGGAGCTGTTTTTT.